This TCR beta chain was obtained from a study of regulatory T cells in long-lasting Graves disease. The authors built TCR beta libraries using iRepertoire HTBI primers and Arm-PCR of CDR3 regions. TCRdb analysed the multiplex PCR reads with MiXCR anew, one entry per CDR3 protein. The table includes under 250,000 distinct CDR3 sequences, 20% to 25% detected once. Described time point: newly diagnosed GD, antithyroid drugs for less than 3 months. RNA extracted from PBMCs served as the sequencing template. All patients originated from an endocrinology department located in Xi'an, China. Broader study findings: Among the persistent patients, 2,500 to 3,000 public clonotypes were shared, more than the 966 shared among new patients. Persistent disease favored TRBV28, TRBJ1-2 and TRBJ2-5. Peripheral blood was the sole material, not thyroid tissue.

Losses at the gene ends were 6 bases for V and 3 bases for J; bases not matched to a gene: 10. CDR3 size: 15 residues. About this clonotype itself: Antigen unknown. A far larger clone is just one base off, so this is likely a read error.

Sequences were derived from peripheral blood mononuclear cells (PBMCs), sampled at new diagnosis, from a patient treated with antithyroid drugs. The sequence was obtained from a female donor with Graves disease. The chain links TRBV12-3 or TRBV12-4 to TRBJ1-1; 7 nucleotides match TRBD1. The CDR3 protein is CASSDLARGDTEAFF. The CDR3, as DNA: TGTGCCAGCAGCGATTTGGCCAGGGGGGACACTGAAGCTTTCTTT.